Below are 12 T cell receptor beta chains sequenced from a single sample in a study of T-cell memory formation after mild COVID-19. Each CDR3 protein is one row after TCRdb ran MiXCR on the 5' RACE reads. Of about 200,000 distinct CDR3 sequences listed, about 17% are singletons. The sample taken for sequencing was PBMCs or a T cell subset sorted from them (not recorded which). The receptors shown here come from an adult woman who had mild COVID-19 (a few samples of this study predate the infection). Cell type and time point are not known.

This clonotype was recorded many times. The J gene is TRBJ1-5, the V gene TRBV5-1, with D unclear. V dropped 0 bases and J dropped 7 bases, with 14 bases sitting between them. Germline V gene lookup returns CDR1 SGHRS and CDR2 YFSETQ. CDR3 length: 15 amino acids. The CDR3 is CASSLDGQVRQPQHF. CDR3 bases: TGCGCCAGCAGCTTGGATGGGCAGGTTCGGCAGCCCCAGCATTTT.

The chain uses TRBV6-5 and TRBJ1-2, with 7 bases lining up with TRBD1. V trimming: 10 bases; J trimming: 1 base; junction bases outside the gene matches: 6. Germline V gene lookup returns CDR1 MNHEY and CDR2 SVGAGI. The CDR3 length is 13 residues. The CDR3 nucleotides read TGTGCCACGAGGGACAGCATTAACTATGGCTACACCTTC. It codes for CATRDSINYGYTF.

V gene TRBV5-1 combines with J gene TRBJ2-2; D may correspond to TRBD1 or TRBD2 (6 bases each). Germline V gives CDR1 SGHRS, CDR2 YFSETQ. V was pared by 0 bases and J by 1 base, with 10 bases between. The CDR3 has 16 amino acids. This CDR3 reads CASSLVGGLNTGELFF. In DNA form, the CDR3 reads TGCGCCAGCAGCTTGGTAGGGGGGCTGAACACCGGGGAGCTGTTTTTT.

This clonotype was observed a few times. J is TRBJ2-2 and V is TRBV4-1; no definite D call. The germline V and J ends were trimmed by 4 bases and 6 bases, with 9 bases remaining between them. CDR3 length: 13 amino acids. Germline assignment: CDR1 MGHRA and CDR2 YSYEKL. The CDR3 here is CASSPTRPGELFF. CDR3 DNA: TGCGCCAGCAGCCCCACAAGGCCCGGGGAGCTGTTTTTT.

CDR3 in DNA: TGTGCCAGCAGTGGCCCGGCAGGGGACAACACCGGGGAGCTGTTTTTT. It codes for CASSGPAGDNTGELFF. This chain joins TRBV6-1 and TRBJ2-2; TRBD1 might be the D (6 bases). Germline lookup yields CDR1 MNHNS and CDR2 SASEGT. V was trimmed by 4 bases and J by 2 bases, leaving 14 bases between them. The CDR3 loop spans 16 amino acids.

V is TRBV5-1 and J is TRBJ2-7, with 8 bases aligning to TRBD2. V trimming: 0 bases; J trimming: 0 bases; junction bases outside the gene matches: 2. Germline lookup yields CDR1 SGHRS and CDR2 YFSETQ. The CDR3 spans 15 residues. This CDR3 is CASSLVAGHSYEQYF. The CDR3 DNA sequence: TGCGCCAGCAGCTTGGTAGCGGGGCACTCCTACGAGCAGTACTTC.

This clonotype was detected a few times. The V gene is TRBV29-1, the J gene TRBJ1-2; D is unclear. The germline V gene encodes CDR1 SQVTM and CDR2 ANQGSEA. The V and J ends lost 1 base and 6 bases respectively, with 6 bases between them. CDR3 length equals 11 residues. The CDR3 nucleotides read TGCAGCGTTGAAGGACTCCATGGCTACACCTTC. This codes for CSVEGLHGYTF.

The rearrangement links TRBV5-1 to TRBJ1-1; D possibly corresponds to TRBD1 (5 bases). The V gene's germline CDR1 is SGHRS and CDR2 YFSETQ. V was trimmed by 0 bases and J by 3 bases, leaving 15 bases between them. The CDR3 consists of 16 residues. This chain's CDR3 is CASSLVGPHRDTEAFF. CDR3 nucleotides: TGCGCCAGCAGCTTGGTGGGGCCCCATAGGGACACTGAAGCTTTCTTT. Combining the CDR3 with reference TRBV5-1 and TRBJ1-1 gives the whole variable domain KAGVTQTPRYLIKTRGQQVTLSCSPISGHRSVSWYQQTPGQGLQFLFEYFSETQRNKGNFPGRFSGRQFSNSRSEMNVSTLELGDSALYLCASSLVGPHRDTEAFFGQGTRLTVV.

V is TRBV19 and J is TRBJ1-1; 8 bases are a match to TRBD1. Germline V lookup: CDR1 LNHDA, CDR2 SQIVND (reference sequence). The CDR3 has 15 residues. After removal of 5 bases from V and 5 bases from J, the junction contained 10 bases not matched to a gene. DNA of the CDR3: TGTGCCAGTAGTTACTATCCGGGACAGGTGACTGAAGCTTTCTTT. Residues: CASSYYPGQVTEAFF.

This clonotype has a handful of counts. The rearrangement links TRBV7-3 to TRBJ2-2; possibly TRBD1 or TRBD2 for D (5 bases each). Germline V CDR1 and CDR2: SGHTA, FQGTGA. With 2 bases removed from V and 3 bases from J, the gap between germline ends came to 7 bases. The CDR3 extends over 14 amino acids. The CDR3 here is CASSLGTHTGELFF. For the CDR3, the DNA is TGTGCCAGCAGCTTAGGGACCCACACCGGGGAGCTGTTTTTT. Based on the CDR3 plus reference TRBV7-3 and TRBJ2-2, the full variable domain is GAGVSQTPSNKVTEKGKYVELRCDPISGHTALYWYRQSLGQGPEFLIYFQGTGAADDSGLPNDRFFAVRPEGSVSTLKIQRTERGDSAVYLCASSLGTHTGELFFGEGSRLTVL.

This clonotype has only a few counts. The chain uses TRBV28 and TRBJ2-7; D may be TRBD1 or TRBD2 (6 bases each). Germline lookup yields CDR1 MDHEN and CDR2 SYDVKM. This CDR3 contains 15 residues. The V end was cut by 5 bases, the J end by 7 bases, with 21 bases between. The DNA for the CDR3 is TGTGCCAGCAGTCACGCCGGAGGGGGGCCAAGGGAGCAGTACTTC. It translates to CASSHAGGGPREQYF. The entire variable domain, with the rest obtained from reference TRBV28 and TRBJ2-7, is as follows: DVKVTQSSRYLVKRTGEKVFLECVQDMDHENMFWYRQDPGLGLRLIYFSYDVKMKEKGDIPEGYSVSREKKERFSLILESASTNQTSMYLCASSHAGGGPREQYFGPGTRLTVT.

The chain links TRBV10-2 to TRBJ1-1, with a weak D call TRBD1 (6 bases). V was shortened by 3 bases and J by 5 bases, with 16 bases between the two germline ends. The CDR3 is 15 residues long. Germline lookup yields CDR1 WSHSY and CDR2 SAAADI. The CDR3: CASSDPRQVPTEAFF. In DNA, the CDR3 is TGCGCCAGCAGTGACCCTAGACAGGTACCAACTGAAGCTTTCTTT.